This T cell receptor beta chain comes out of a study of vaccination effects on CD4 cells after COVID-19. The table came from immunoSEQ multiplex PCR; TCRdb's copy has only in-frame clones and leaves some out. Of about 31,000 clones in the sample, 55% to 70% were seen once. Broader study findings: There was marked clonal contraction among infection- and vaccine-induced clones late after vaccination. Few convalescent patients were included, and no early post-infection timepoints were sampled.

Comments on this clone: Its antigen is not known.

Between the trimmed V and J ends, which lost 2 bases and 4 bases, there was a span of 7 bases. The CDR3 extends over 13 amino acids. The germline V gene encodes CDR1 SGHTA and CDR2 FQGNSA. The ViraFEST assay expanded antigen-specific CD4+ T cells with viral peptide pools before sequencing. The culture ran for roughly 10 days before CD4+ T cells were isolated. Each participant was given two doses of one vaccine (BNT162b2 or mRNA-1273). This receptor was obtained from a human donor who received a COVID-19 vaccine. This sequence joins TRBV7-2 and TRBJ2-3; D unclear. Source: CD4+ T cells from PBMCs cultured with SARS-CoV-2 spike peptides, taken after COVID-19 vaccination. The CDR3 sequence is CASSLLAADTQYF. As DNA, the CDR3 is TGTGCCAGCAGCTTATTGGCGGCAGATACGCAGTATTTT.